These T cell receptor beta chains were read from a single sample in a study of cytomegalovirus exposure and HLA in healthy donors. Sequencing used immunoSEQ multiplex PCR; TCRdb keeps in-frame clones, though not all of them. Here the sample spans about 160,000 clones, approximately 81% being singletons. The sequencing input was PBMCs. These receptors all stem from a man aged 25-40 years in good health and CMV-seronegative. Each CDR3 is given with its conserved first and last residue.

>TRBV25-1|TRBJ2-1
CASSPPGLPSGEQFF
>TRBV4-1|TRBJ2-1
CASSQPLLAAPGNVQFF
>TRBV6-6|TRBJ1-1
CASSYSSRGTEAFF
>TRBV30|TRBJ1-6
CAWSLENSPLHF
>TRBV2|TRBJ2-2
CASSPGLGTTLDTGELFF
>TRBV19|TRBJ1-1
CASSIPTQGETEAFF
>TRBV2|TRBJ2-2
CASSEGLNTGELFF
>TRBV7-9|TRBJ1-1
CASSPPGQGGTEAFF
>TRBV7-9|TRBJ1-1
CASSTLGSLNTEAFF
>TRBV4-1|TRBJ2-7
CASSQRTSASYEQYF
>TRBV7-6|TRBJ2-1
CAVQRDGGGEQFF
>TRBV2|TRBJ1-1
CASKLTGLRTEAFF
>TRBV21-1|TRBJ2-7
CASSKAYSRTYEQYF
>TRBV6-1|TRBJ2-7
CASAPSGTAYEQYF
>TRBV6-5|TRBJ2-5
CASSRGLQETQYF
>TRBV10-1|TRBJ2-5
CASSTTSGGLETQYF
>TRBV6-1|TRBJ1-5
CASSEGGPNQPQHF
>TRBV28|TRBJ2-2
CATSGLNTGELFF
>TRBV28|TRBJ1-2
CASTKTGGERGYTF
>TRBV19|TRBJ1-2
CASAQGASLNYGYTF
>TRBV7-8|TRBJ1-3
CASSSARKGLYPPDTIYF
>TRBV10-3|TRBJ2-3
CAIQEDRGRTDTQYF
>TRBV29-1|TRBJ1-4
CSVSDSQNEKLFF
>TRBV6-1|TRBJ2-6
CASSVDSPLGGANVLTF
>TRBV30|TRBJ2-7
CAWSSLGERDSYEQYF
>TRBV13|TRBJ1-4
CASSLEQGRKLFF
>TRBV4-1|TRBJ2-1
CASSQVVSSYNEQFF
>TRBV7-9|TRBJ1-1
CASSPQGSTEAFF
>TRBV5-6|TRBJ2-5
CASSSTSGGAEETQYF
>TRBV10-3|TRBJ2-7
CAISLLAGSYEQYF
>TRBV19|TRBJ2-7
CASSPGGGYEQYF
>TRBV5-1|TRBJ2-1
CAGSYGQAALMYNEQFF
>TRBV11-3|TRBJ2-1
CASTFRLAAYNEQFF
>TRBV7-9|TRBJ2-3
CASSLALTDTQYF
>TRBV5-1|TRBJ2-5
CASSAYRGETQYF
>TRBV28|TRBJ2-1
CASSLATGLSSYNEQFF
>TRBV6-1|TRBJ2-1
CASSRDNEQFF
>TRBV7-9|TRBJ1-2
CSSSRSTGPSLNGYTF
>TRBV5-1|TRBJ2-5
CASSLATTYQETQYF
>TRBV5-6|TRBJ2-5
CASSLENRVSYF
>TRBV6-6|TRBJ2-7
CASRRGGTSAHEQYF
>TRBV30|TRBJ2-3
CAWTGLATNTDTQYF
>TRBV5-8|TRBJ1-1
CASSLFYRGKNTEAFF
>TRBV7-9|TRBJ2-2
CASSFSGQGSAGELFF
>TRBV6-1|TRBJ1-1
CASSENRRYTEAFF
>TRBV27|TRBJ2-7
CASRSRGSSYEQYF
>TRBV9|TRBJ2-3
CASSAGTSGTDTQYF
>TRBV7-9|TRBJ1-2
CASSTVAGQGYGYTF
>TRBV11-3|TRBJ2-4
CASSLGGGAGGRNIQYF
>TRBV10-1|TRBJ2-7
CASSESRGGEWDEQYF